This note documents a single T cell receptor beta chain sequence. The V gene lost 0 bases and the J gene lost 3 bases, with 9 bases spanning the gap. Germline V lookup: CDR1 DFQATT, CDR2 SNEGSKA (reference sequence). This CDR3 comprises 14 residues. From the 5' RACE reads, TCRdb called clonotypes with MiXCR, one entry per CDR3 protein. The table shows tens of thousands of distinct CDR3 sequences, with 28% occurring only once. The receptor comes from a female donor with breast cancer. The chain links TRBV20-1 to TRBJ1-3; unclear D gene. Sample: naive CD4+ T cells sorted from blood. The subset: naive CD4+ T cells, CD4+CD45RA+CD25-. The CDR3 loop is CSARDSRLGNTIYF. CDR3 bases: TGCAGTGCTAGAGATTCCCGCCTTGGAAACACCATATATTTT.